A single sample gave rise to the 26 T cell receptor beta chains below, sequenced in a study of T-cell memory formation after mild COVID-19 (TCRdb year 2021). The protocol used for the library was 5' RACE. The instrument was an Illumina NovaSeq 6000. TCRdb ran its own pipeline on the public reads, namely fastp trimming at Q25 and MiXCR clone calling, and kept in-frame beta chains. Rows merge per CDR3 protein into single entries with the most common DNA and genes. A total of fewer than 250,000 distinct CDR3 sequences appear in this sample, 15% of them only once. The leading ten clones occupy 2.1% of the sample. The sequenced material came from PBMCs or a T cell subset sorted from them (not recorded which). These receptors were taken from an adult woman who had mild COVID-19 (a few samples of this study predate the infection). The sample titles of this study are shuffled in the database, so cell type and time point are left out; the donor was told from shared clones.

The chain couples TRBV7-2 to TRBJ2-5; TRBD1 is a possible D gene (6 bases). Germline CDR1 and CDR2: SGHTA and FQGNSA. Trimming removed 4 bases at V and 4 bases at J, with 10 bases between. The CDR3 is made up of 13 amino acids. The CDR3 nucleotides read TGTGCCAGCAGCTGGACAGATCGAGAGACCCAGTACTTC. Translation gives CASSWTDRETQYF.

This chain uses TRBV24-1 with TRBJ2-7, with D tentatively TRBD1 (5 bases). Trimming removed 4 bases from V and 3 bases from J, with 15 bases in between. CDR3 length equals 15 residues. Looked up from germline, CDR1 is KGHDR and CDR2 is SFDVKD. The CDR3 nucleotides are TGTGCCACCAGTGAGTCAACAGGATCCATCTACGAGCAGTACTTC. Translation gives CATSESTGSIYEQYF.

This clonotype was observed a few times. This chain links TRBV4-1 with TRBJ2-2, with a possible D match to TRBD1 (6 bases). Looked up from germline, CDR1 is MGHRA and CDR2 is YSYEKL. V was cut by 3 bases and J by 7 bases, with 18 bases left in between. This CDR3 has 16 amino acids. CDR3 DNA: TGCGCCAGCAGCCATCAGATCACAGGGTATGGCGGGGAGCTGTTTTTT. It encodes CASSHQITGYGGELFF.

This clonotype was seen only a few times. One end of the junction does not line up with germline, which may come from a read error. The V and J genes are TRBV18 and TRBJ2-5; no firm D call. The length of the CDR3 is 16 residues. Germline loops: CDR1 KGHSH, CDR2 LQKENI. CDR3: CASSPQPSGRGETQYF. CDR3 DNA: TGTGCCAGCTCCCCACAGCCCTCAGGCAGAGGAGAGACCCAGTACTTC.

The V and J genes are TRBV29-1 and TRBJ1-1; 10 positions match TRBD1. With 6 bases clipped from V and 6 bases from J, the junction kept 4 bases outside the gene matches. Germline V gene lookup returns CDR1 SQVTM and CDR2 ANQGSEA. The CDR3 extends over 12 amino acids. CDR3 sequence: CSVQTGGPEAFF. CDR3 nucleotide sequence: TGCAGCGTGCAGACAGGGGGCCCTGAAGCTTTCTTT.

V is TRBV18 and J is TRBJ1-3; D is ambiguous. V was pared by 3 bases and J by 0 bases, with 6 bases between. Germline V lookup: CDR1 KGHSH, CDR2 LQKENI. This CDR3 is built from 14 residues. This chain's CDR3 is CASSPEHSGNTIYF. The CDR3 DNA is TGTGCCAGCTCACCGGAGCACTCTGGAAACACCATATATTTT.

This clonotype occurred a few times. The gene calls are TRBV20-1 and TRBJ2-3; 7 bases line up with TRBD1. Germline trimming cut 2 bases from V and 2 bases from J; bases unmatched to any gene: 7. Per the germline V gene, CDR1 is DFQATT and CDR2 is SNEGSKA (reference sequence). The CDR3 runs to 15 residues. The CDR3 loop reads CSARKTGKATDTQYF. DNA for the CDR3: TGCAGTGCTAGAAAGACAGGGAAAGCCACAGATACGCAGTATTTT.

The sample holds a few counts of this clonotype. This chain uses TRBV4-1 with TRBJ2-5; D unclear. Germline CDR1 and CDR2: MGHRA and YSYEKL. The CDR3 sequence is 14 residues long. Trimming removed 0 bases from V and 5 bases from J, with 10 bases in between. In DNA form, the CDR3 reads TGCGCCAGCAGCCAAGATCTCGGTGTTGAGACCCAGTACTTC. Translated: CASSQDLGVETQYF.

The chain is built from TRBV2 and TRBJ1-5; unclear D gene. Germline lookup yields CDR1 SNHLY and CDR2 FYNNEI. The CDR3 totals 13 residues. V was trimmed by 3 bases and J by 4 bases, leaving 7 bases between them. The CDR3 sequence is CASSDPVNQPQHF. CDR3 bases: TGTGCCAGCAGTGATCCGGTAAATCAGCCCCAGCATTTT.

This clonotype was picked up a small number of times. J is TRBJ1-1 and V is TRBV12-3 or TRBV12-4; perhaps TRBD1 as D (6 bases). The V gene lost 3 bases and the J gene lost 0 bases, with 11 bases spanning the gap. The CDR3 is 15 residues long. The CDR3 coding sequence is TGTGCCAGCAGTTTGGGGGGGCTTATGAACACTGAAGCTTTCTTT. It yields the protein CASSLGGLMNTEAFF.

Ten or more counts support this clonotype. The J gene is TRBJ2-7, the V gene TRBV5-1, with TRBD1 matching over 9 bases. With 7 bases clipped from V and 3 bases from J, the junction kept 8 bases outside the gene matches. CDR3 length: 14 amino acids. Germline V gene data show CDR1 as SGHRS and CDR2 as YFSETQ. CDR3 in DNA: TGCGCCAGCGCCACAGGGGGCAGACTCTACGAGCAGTACTTC. This codes for CASATGGRLYEQYF.

V is TRBV20-1 and J is TRBJ2-3; 7 bases match TRBD2. V gave up 2 bases and J gave up 0 bases; unmatched junction bases: 8. CDR1 DFQATT and CDR2 SNEGSKA come from the germline V gene (reference sequence). This CDR3 comprises 16 residues. CDR3 sequence reads: CSARYGAGTSTDTQYF. The CDR3 DNA is TGCAGTGCTAGATACGGAGCGGGGACTAGCACAGATACGCAGTATTTT.

This clonotype appeared a few times. The chain combines TRBV4-1 with TRBJ1-2; the match to TRBD1 covers 10 bases. The germline gives CDR1 MGHRA, CDR2 YSYEKL. This CDR3 comprises 19 residues. Germline trimming cut 1 base from V and 1 base from J; bases unmatched to any gene: 12. CDR3 region: CASSQARQGATNFNYGYTF. CDR3 bases: TGCGCCAGCAGCCAAGCCAGACAGGGGGCGACGAATTTTAACTATGGCTACACCTTC.

This chain joins TRBV11-2 and TRBJ2-1; possibly TRBD2 for D (5 bases). CDR3 length: 16 amino acids. V lost 1 base and J 0 bases, leaving 10 bases between the germline ends. Per the germline V gene, CDR1 is SGHAT and CDR2 is FQNNGV. CDR3 sequence (DNA): TGTGCCAGCAGCTTAGGTAGGCTAGCCTCCTACAATGAGCAGTTCTTC. Its protein is CASSLGRLASYNEQFF. Combining the CDR3 with reference TRBV11-2 and TRBJ2-1 gives the whole variable domain EAGVAQSPRYKIIEKRQSVAFWCNPISGHATLYWYQQILGQGPKLLIQFQNNGVVDDSQLPKDRFSAERLKGVDSTLKIQPAKLEDSAVYLCASSLGRLASYNEQFFGPGTRLTVL.

This sequence joins TRBV2 and TRBJ2-1, with D unclear. The CDR3 is made up of 13 amino acids. Germline lookup yields CDR1 SNHLY and CDR2 FYNNEI. The V end lost 2 bases, the J end lost 5 bases, and 7 bases lay between the germline ends. CDR3 loop: CASSELRNNEQFF. In DNA, the CDR3 is TGTGCCAGCAGTGAATTGAGAAACAATGAGCAGTTCTTC.

The rearrangement joins TRBV7-2 to TRBJ2-1, with D unresolved. CDR1 SGHTA and CDR2 FQGNSA come from the germline V gene. The CDR3 consists of 13 residues. Trimming took 3 bases from V and 9 from J, leaving 12 bases between them. For the CDR3, the DNA is TGTGCCAGCAGCTTTAAGTCATCCGCTGAGCAGTTCTTC. As protein: CASSFKSSAEQFF.

This clonotype was counted a few times. The chain joins TRBV5-6 to TRBJ2-7; TRBD2 aligns across 8 bases. The CDR3 is made up of 17 amino acids. The J segment lost 5 bases and the V segment lost 0 bases, leaving 13 bases of the junction unmatched. Germline lookup yields CDR1 SGHDT and CDR2 YYEEEE. The CDR3 DNA reads TGTGCCAGCAGCTTGGATGGTAGCGGGGTGTCGTGGAACGAGCAGTACTTC. Protein: CASSLDGSGVSWNEQYF.

This clonotype was seen more than once but under ten times. The chain couples TRBV30 to TRBJ2-1, with D maybe TRBD2 (6 bases). CDR3 size: 13 residues. Between the trimmed V and J ends, which lost 5 bases and 10 bases, there was a span of 18 bases. Germline CDR1 GTSNPN, CDR2 SVGIG (reference sequence). The CDR3 spells CAWSGAVSGEQFF. DNA for the CDR3: TGTGCCTGGTCCGGAGCGGTCAGCGGGGAGCAGTTCTTC.

The V gene is TRBV4-1, the J gene TRBJ2-1; D unclear. Germline-derived CDR1 and CDR2 are MGHRA and YSYEKL. The CDR3 has 15 residues. The germline V and J ends were trimmed by 0 bases and 4 bases, with 10 bases remaining between them. CDR3 bases: TGCGCCAGCAGCCAAGAGGGAAGGAATTACAATGAGCAGTTCTTC. Translated, it gives CASSQEGRNYNEQFF.

This clonotype has only a few counts. The chain combines TRBV10-3 with TRBJ2-7; 10 nucleotides match TRBD2. Losses at the gene ends were 7 bases for V and 3 bases for J; bases not matched to a gene: 9. The CDR3 is 15 amino acids. Per the germline V gene, CDR1 is ENHRY and CDR2 is SYGVKD. The CDR3 loop reads CAITMGLANHYEQYF. The CDR3 coding sequence is TGTGCCATCACCATGGGACTAGCGAACCACTACGAGCAGTACTTC.

This clonotype was found a few times. V is TRBV24-1 and J is TRBJ2-1; D uncertain. Germline lookup yields CDR1 KGHDR and CDR2 SFDVKD. The V and J ends lost 6 bases and 10 bases respectively, with 21 bases between them. This CDR3 spans 15 amino acids. This CDR3 is CATSFRRDSRTEQFF. The CDR3 DNA sequence: TGTGCCACCAGTTTCCGGAGAGATTCGAGAACCGAGCAGTTCTTC.

This clonotype was seen only a few times. This rearrangement joins TRBV9 to TRBJ1-1, with 7 bases fitting TRBD1. In germline, CDR1 is SGDLS, CDR2 YYNGEE. The junction had 6 bases not matched to a gene; V was cut back by 3 bases and J by 7 bases. The CDR3 spans 13 residues. Here the CDR3 reads CASSAQGYGEAFF. CDR3 DNA: TGTGCCAGCAGCGCACAGGGGTACGGTGAAGCTTTCTTT.

In its sample, this clonotype was seen many times. The chain is built from TRBV5-1 and TRBJ2-1; possible D gene TRBD1, 7 bases. The V gene lost 3 bases and the J gene lost 9 bases, with 13 bases spanning the gap. From germline, CDR1 is SGHRS and CDR2 YFSETQ. The CDR3 covers 13 residues. CDR3 in DNA: TGCGCCAGCAGCTCAGGGGGGAGTCGTGAGCAGTTCTTC. Translating it yields CASSSGGSREQFF.

V gene TRBV6-2 or TRBV6-3 combines with J gene TRBJ1-5, with TRBD1 as a possible D gene (5 bases). The germline gives CDR1 MNHEY, CDR2 SVGEGT. V was trimmed by 6 bases and J by 3 bases, leaving 9 bases between them. The CDR3 has 13 amino acids. CDR3 sequence (DNA): TGTGCCAGCAGCACAGGTCTCAATCAGCCCCAGCATTTT. Residues: CASSTGLNQPQHF.

This chain links TRBV4-1 with TRBJ1-5, with D possibly being TRBD1 (5 bases). V shed 1 base and J shed 4 bases, with 20 bases lying between them. The CDR3 is 18 amino acids. Germline V gene sequence: CDR1 MGHRA, CDR2 YSYEKL. DNA for the CDR3: TGCGCCAGCAGCCAAGGATTCAGGAAGGGGCGAGGAAATCAGCCCCAGCATTTT. This translates into CASSQGFRKGRGNQPQHF.

The chain links TRBV7-2 to TRBJ2-2; perhaps TRBD1 as D (5 bases). V was trimmed by 2 bases and J by 0 bases, leaving 10 bases between them. The CDR3 is made up of 16 amino acids. From germline, CDR1 is SGHTA and CDR2 FQGNSA. CDR3 nucleotide sequence: TGTGCCAGCAGCTTACAGTCGACAGCGAACACCGGGGAGCTGTTTTTT. Its translation is CASSLQSTANTGELFF.